This record covers a single TCR beta chain. This entry belongs to a study of blood T cell repertoires in COVID-19. Overall study: Donors in the United States, Italy and Spain gave samples during acute or convalescent COVID-19.

Profiling relied on immunoSEQ multiplex PCR, and the TCRdb table lists in-frame clones only, not all of them. Found here are about 260,000 clones, about nine tenths of them singletons; the top ten hold 4.1%. The V end was cut by 0 bases, the J end by 1 base, with 15 bases between. The CDR3 has 17 amino acids. From germline, CDR1 is MGHRA and CDR2 YSYEKL. This rearrangement joins TRBV4-1 to TRBJ1-1; possibly TRBD1 for D (6 bases). The receptor's source is a woman younger than 45 with acute COVID-19. Sequenced material: PBMCs or T cells enriched from blood (not recorded which). CDR3 in amino acids: CASSQDTGGGWNTEAFF. CDR3 in DNA: TGCGCCAGCAGCCAAGATACGGGCGGGGGCTGGAACACTGAAGCTTTCTTT.